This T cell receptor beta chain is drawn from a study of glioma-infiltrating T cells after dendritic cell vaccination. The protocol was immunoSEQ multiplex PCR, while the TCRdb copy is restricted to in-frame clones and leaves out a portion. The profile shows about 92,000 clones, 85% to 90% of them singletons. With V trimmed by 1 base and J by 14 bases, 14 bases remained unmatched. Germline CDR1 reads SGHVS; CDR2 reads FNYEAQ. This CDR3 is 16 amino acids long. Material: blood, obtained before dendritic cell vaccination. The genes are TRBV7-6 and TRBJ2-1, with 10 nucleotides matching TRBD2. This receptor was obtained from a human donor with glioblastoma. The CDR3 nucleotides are TGTGCCAGCAGCTTAGGGAGCTCCGGGACTAGCGCGCGAGAGTTCTTC. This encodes CASSLGSSGTSAREFF.